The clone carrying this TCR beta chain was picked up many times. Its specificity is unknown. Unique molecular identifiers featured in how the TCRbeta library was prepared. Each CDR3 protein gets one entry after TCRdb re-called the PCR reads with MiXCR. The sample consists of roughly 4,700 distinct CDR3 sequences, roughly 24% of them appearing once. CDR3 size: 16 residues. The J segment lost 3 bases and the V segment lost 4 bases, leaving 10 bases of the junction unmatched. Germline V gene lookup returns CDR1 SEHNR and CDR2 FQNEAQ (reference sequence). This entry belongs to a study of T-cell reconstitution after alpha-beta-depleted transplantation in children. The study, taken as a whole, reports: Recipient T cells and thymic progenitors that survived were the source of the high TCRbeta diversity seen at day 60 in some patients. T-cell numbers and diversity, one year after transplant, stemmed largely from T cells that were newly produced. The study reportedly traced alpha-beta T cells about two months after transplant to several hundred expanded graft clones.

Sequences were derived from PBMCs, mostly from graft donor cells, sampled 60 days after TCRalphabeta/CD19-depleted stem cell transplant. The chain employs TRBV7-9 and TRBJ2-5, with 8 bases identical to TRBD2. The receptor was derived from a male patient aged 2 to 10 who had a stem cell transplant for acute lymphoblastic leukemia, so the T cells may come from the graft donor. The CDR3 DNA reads TGTGCCAGCAGCTATAGTGGGACTAGAAAAAAAGAGACCCAGTACTTC. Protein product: CASSYSGTRKKETQYF.